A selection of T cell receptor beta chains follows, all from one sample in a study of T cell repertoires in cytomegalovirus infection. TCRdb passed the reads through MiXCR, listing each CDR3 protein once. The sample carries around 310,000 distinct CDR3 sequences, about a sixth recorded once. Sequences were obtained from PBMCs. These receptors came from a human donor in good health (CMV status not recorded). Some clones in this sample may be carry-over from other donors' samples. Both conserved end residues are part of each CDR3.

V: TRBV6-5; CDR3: CASRRGTTGNTIYF
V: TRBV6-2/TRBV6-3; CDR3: CASRRIGTVGEAFF
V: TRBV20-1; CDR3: CSARDGGYEQYF
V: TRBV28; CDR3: CASRQGETPLHF
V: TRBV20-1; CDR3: CSARDRRIEGQPQHF
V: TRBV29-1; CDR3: CSVGGVPNEQFF
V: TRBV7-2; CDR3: CASSLVVPQGDSGNTIYF
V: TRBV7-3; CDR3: CASSDYTGELFF
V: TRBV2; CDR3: CASNAGTYTDTQYF
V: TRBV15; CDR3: CATGRRADTQYF
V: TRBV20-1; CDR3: CSARALRDLPFNEQFF
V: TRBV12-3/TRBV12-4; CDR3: CASSLGRGLTYEQYF
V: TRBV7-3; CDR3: CASSPLGTPTDTQYF
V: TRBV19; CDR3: CASGQGIGELFF
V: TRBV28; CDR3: CASSQDSYTIYF
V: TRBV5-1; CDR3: CASSPGSGTEQFF
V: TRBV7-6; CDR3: CASSPGRDRGSDPFF
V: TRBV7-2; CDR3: CASRPGTGRSGANVLTF
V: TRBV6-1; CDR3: CASSYRQTGELFF
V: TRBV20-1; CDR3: CSARDLGGLGSEQYF
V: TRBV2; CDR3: CASIPGQGARGYTF
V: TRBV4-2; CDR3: CASSQESKWNF
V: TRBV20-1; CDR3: CSARDNRNNQPQHF
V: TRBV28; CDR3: CASSFGQGAAYNSPLHF
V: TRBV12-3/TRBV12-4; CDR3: CASSSRDRHYEQYF
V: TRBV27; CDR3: CASNWGGPYSSYNEQFF
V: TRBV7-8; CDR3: CASSLASGYSNQPQHF
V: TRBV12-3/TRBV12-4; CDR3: CASSPGRPLAKNIQYF
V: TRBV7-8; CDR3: CASSFGRTSATQYF
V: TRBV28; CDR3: CASSWETEQHF
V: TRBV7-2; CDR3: CASSPSQVHTEAFF
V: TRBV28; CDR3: CASSQGPPGRGYTF
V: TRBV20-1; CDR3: CSASEGQITYEQYF
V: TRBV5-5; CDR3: CASRVPGQRYEQYF
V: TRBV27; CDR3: CASSYRTGGYGYTF
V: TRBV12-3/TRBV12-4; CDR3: CASSTGTSYSPLHF
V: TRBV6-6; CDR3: CASKGDLSTDTQYF
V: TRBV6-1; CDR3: CASGRGAGTDTQYF
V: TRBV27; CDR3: CASSRDRGDHGYTF
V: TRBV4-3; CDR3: CASSQSLGGAANTGELFF